This entry lists 11 T cell receptor beta chains sequenced from one sample in a study of cytomegalovirus exposure and HLA in healthy donors. Researchers ran the PCR with 60 Vbeta and 13 Jbeta primers. TCRdb's table, derived via immunoSEQ multiplex PCR, lists solely in-frame clones and lacks some. Of about 200,000 clones listed, 80% to 85% were seen once; the top ten hold 2.5% to 3.5%. Sequenced: PBMCs. These receptors were taken from a woman aged 40 to 50 in good health and CMV-seronegative.

The chain is built from TRBV12-5 and TRBJ1-2; a weak D match, TRBD1 (5 bases). CDR1 is LGHNT, CDR2 FRNRAP, per germline. CDR3 size: 12 residues. V was pared by 6 bases and J by 8 bases, with 13 bases between. The CDR3 DNA is TGTGCTAGTGGCCAGTGGGGGGAAGGCTACACCTTC. Its protein is CASGQWGEGYTF.

This rearrangement joins TRBV2 to TRBJ2-2; 13 nucleotides line up with TRBD2. Germline lookup yields CDR1 SNHLY and CDR2 FYNNEI. This CDR3 contains 17 residues. Germline trimming cut 5 bases from V and 0 bases from J; bases unmatched to any gene: 3. The CDR3 sequence: CASSWTSGGANTGELFF. Here the CDR3 DNA reads TGTGCCAGCAGTTGGACTAGCGGGGGAGCGAACACCGGGGAGCTGTTTTTT.

J is TRBJ2-5 and V is TRBV2; 8 nucleotides align to TRBD1. The CDR3 is 15 residues long. CDR1 is SNHLY, CDR2 FYNNEI, per germline. V was pared by 6 bases and J by 5 bases, with 11 bases of the junction left unmatched. CDR3 coding DNA: TGTGCCAGCAGGGAGGGCAGGGGGCGCTGGGAGACCCAGTACTTC. This sequence encodes CASREGRGRWETQYF. Complete variable domain (other parts from reference TRBV2 and TRBJ2-5): EPEVTQTPSHQVTQMGQEVILRCVPISNHLYFYWYRQILGQKVEFLVSFYNNEISEKSEIFDDQFSVERPDGSNFTLKIRSTKLEDSAMYFCASREGRGRWETQYFGPGTRLLVL.

This chain uses TRBV28 with TRBJ2-3, with TRBD2 matching over 7 bases. Germline lookup yields CDR1 MDHEN and CDR2 SYDVKM. Unmatched junction bases numbered 7, after V lost 5 bases and J lost 5 bases. The CDR3 has 14 residues. CDR3 sequence: CASSLAGAKDTQYF. In DNA, the CDR3 is TGTGCCAGCAGTCTTGCGGGAGCAAAAGATACGCAGTATTTT.

The chain has TRBV10-3 and TRBJ1-5, with D uncertain. Germline V gives CDR1 ENHRY, CDR2 SYGVKD. V was clipped by 10 bases and J by 3 bases, with 13 bases between them. The CDR3 spans 13 residues. Here the CDR3 DNA reads TGTGCCACCTTAGGAGGCGTCAATCAGCCCCAGCATTTT. Translating gives CATLGGVNQPQHF.

The chain uses TRBV6-1 and TRBJ1-2; 7 positions agree with TRBD1. Germline loops: CDR1 MNHNS, CDR2 SASEGT. This CDR3 comprises 14 residues. V shed 5 bases and J 5 bases; nucleotides not matched to a gene: 8. The CDR3 nucleotides are TGTGCCAGCAGTCAGACAGGGATCCCTTATGGCTACACCTTC. This encodes CASSQTGIPYGYTF.

J is TRBJ2-7 and V is TRBV27, with 7 positions matching TRBD1. Germline V CDR1 and CDR2: MNHEY, SMNVEV (reference sequence). The CDR3 has 12 residues. J gave up 4 bases and V 5 bases, and 2 bases lay outside the gene matches. CDR3 in amino acids: CASSDRAYEQYF. Here the CDR3 DNA reads TGTGCCAGCAGTGACAGGGCTTACGAGCAGTACTTC.

This clone was detected only once. This sequence joins TRBV6-5 and TRBJ1-3; D is perhaps TRBD1 (5 bases). The CDR3 is made up of 15 amino acids. Germline CDR1 is MNHEY and CDR2 is SVGAGI. Between the trimmed V and J ends, which lost 0 bases and 1 base, there was a span of 7 bases. The CDR3 sequence: CASSYSPGSGNTIYF. As DNA, the CDR3 is TGTGCCAGCAGTTACTCGCCAGGGTCTGGAAACACCATATATTTT.

This clone was seen a handful of times. V gene TRBV19 combines with J gene TRBJ1-2; 10 bases align to TRBD1. The J segment lost 8 bases and the V segment lost 9 bases, leaving 12 bases of the junction unmatched. Germline V gene data show CDR1 as LNHDA and CDR2 as SQIVND (reference sequence). CDR3 length equals 14 residues. The CDR3, as DNA: TGTGCCAGCGCAAAAGGGACAGGGGCGAGGGGCTACACCTTC. Translated: CASAKGTGARGYTF.

The chain links TRBV29-1 to TRBJ1-2; D unclear. The CDR3 extends over 13 amino acids. Germline-derived CDR1 and CDR2 are SQVTM and ANQGSEA. Between the trimmed V and J ends, which lost 7 bases and 5 bases, there was a span of 17 bases. This CDR3 is CSADTGGSYGYTF. The CDR3 nucleotides read TGCAGCGCCGATACCGGAGGCTCTTATGGCTACACCTTC.

The V gene is TRBV11-2, the J gene TRBJ2-7, with D possibly being TRBD2 (5 bases). Germline CDR1 SGHAT, CDR2 FQNNGV. The CDR3 totals 15 residues. Deletions cut 4 bases from V and 2 bases from J, with 15 bases between. The CDR3 here is CASSWGAEHTYEQYF. The CDR3 DNA reads TGTGCCAGCAGCTGGGGAGCGGAGCACACCTACGAGCAGTACTTC.